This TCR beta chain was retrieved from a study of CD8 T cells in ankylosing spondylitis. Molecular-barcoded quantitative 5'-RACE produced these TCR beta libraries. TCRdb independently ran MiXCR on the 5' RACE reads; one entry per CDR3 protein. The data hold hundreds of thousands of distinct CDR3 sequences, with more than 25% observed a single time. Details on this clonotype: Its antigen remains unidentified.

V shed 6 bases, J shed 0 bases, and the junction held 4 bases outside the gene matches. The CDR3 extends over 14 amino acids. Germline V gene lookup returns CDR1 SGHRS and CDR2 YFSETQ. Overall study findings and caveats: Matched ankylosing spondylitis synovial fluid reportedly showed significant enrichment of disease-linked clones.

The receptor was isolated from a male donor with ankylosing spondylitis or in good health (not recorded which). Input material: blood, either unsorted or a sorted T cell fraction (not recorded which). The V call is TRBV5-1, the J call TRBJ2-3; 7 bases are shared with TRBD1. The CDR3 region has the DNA TGCGCCAGCAACAGGGGTACTAGCACAGATACGCAGTATTTT. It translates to CASNRGTSTDTQYF.